The source of this TCR beta chain is a study of T cell responses to AZD1222 COVID-19 vaccine (dated by TCRdb to the early 2020s). Context from the whole study: AZD1222 recipients with second doses at about 4 weeks or about 12 weeks were pooled, because spike-specific TCR depth and breadth did not differ between schedules. TCR sequencing was performed for 230 to 250 trial participants, of whom about 210 were given two doses of AZD1222 and some 25 were given two doses of MenACWY control vaccine. Trial participants were enrolled by age into subgroups of 18-55, 56-69 and 70-plus years, and approximately 150, 30 and 60 TCR-sequenced participants, respectively, were included in these subgroups. Paper-wide results and their limitations: Conclusions about previously exposed vaccinees were limited because only six or seven AZD1222 recipients were SARS-CoV-2 seropositive at baseline. Nearly half of unique spike-specific TCRs reportedly recognized epitopes outside regions mutated in the B.1.351 and B.1.1.7 variants. In the small 56-69-year group, the increase in depth fell short of significance, most likely because of low power. No day 14 peak-response samples were available, so repertoires were characterized only after the peak T cell response. A significant rise in spike-specific TCR breadth and depth was observed after two AZD1222 doses relative to day 0 and relative to MenACWY recipients. CD4 TCRs associated with the vaccine covered the entire spike protein, and the dominant responses were in regions 160-218 and 743-854. Participants were mostly white British and included more females than males, and it was suggested by the authors that clonal diversity may have been underestimated.

The CDR3 regions of human TCRbeta chains were analyzed by immunosequencing. Per the authors' processing: TCRs in the repertoires were compared against a reference library of SARS-CoV-2-specific TCRs that had been generated with the MIRA antigen-specificity platform. Breadth meant the fraction of unique TCRs that were SARS-CoV-2-associated, whereas depth meant the fraction of total T cells that were SARS-CoV-2-associated. Using the MIRA data, every spike-specific TCR was mapped to the spike region that the TCR reacted to and assigned to either a CD4 or a CD8 class. Log10-transformed breadth and depth values were compared by one-way ANOVA with Sidak's multiple comparisons tests. As stored in TCRdb, this immuneACCESS dataset retains in-frame rearrangements with V and J assigned. A fraction of the clones does not appear; measured against another copy, unresolved V genes explain less than half of the discrepancy, and the remainder lacks a known reason. V and J calls and clone size come straight from that table; D and trimming were deduced from the DNA. The sample records about 130,000 clones, about 89% of which are singletons. The top ten clones comprise 6.3% of the sample.

The time point label, read with the paper, signifies: baseline before first vaccination. Vaccinee samples were obtained from the UK trials COV001 and COV002, which included a single-blind randomized controlled phase 2/3 trial of AZD1222 (ChAdOx1 nCoV-19) in healthy adults. Trial participant PBMC samples were collected at day 0 and day 28 after the second dose for TCRbeta chain sequencing. Reading from cysteine to phenylalanine, the CDR3 counts 13 amino acids. Just CDR3 DNA is preserved here, 39 bases in frame from base 1. CDR1 SEHNR and CDR2 FQNEAQ were looked up in the germline V gene (reference sequence). Germline trimming: 8 bases from V, 7 bases from J; junction bases outside gene matches: 8. Turning to this clone: Its antigen is unknown. Per-nucleotide qualities are absent, and no much larger clonotype sits a single base away.

The sample consisted of peripheral blood, taken on day 0 of AZD1222 vaccination. The TCR originated in an adult in good health. The sequence links TRBV7-9 to TRBJ2-1; 7 junctional bases match TRBD2. Here is the DNA: TGTGCCAGCGGGAGGGTAGAAGAGAATGAGCAGTTCTTC. It codes for CASGRVEENEQFF. The entire variable domain, with the stretches around the CDR3 drawn from the reference TRBV7-9 and TRBJ2-1 proteins, is DTGVSQNPRHKITKRGQNVTFRCDPISEHNRLYWYRQTLGQGPEFLTYFQNEAQLEKSRLLSDRFSAERPKGSFSTLEIQRTEQGDSAMYLCASGRVEENEQFFGPGTRLTVL.